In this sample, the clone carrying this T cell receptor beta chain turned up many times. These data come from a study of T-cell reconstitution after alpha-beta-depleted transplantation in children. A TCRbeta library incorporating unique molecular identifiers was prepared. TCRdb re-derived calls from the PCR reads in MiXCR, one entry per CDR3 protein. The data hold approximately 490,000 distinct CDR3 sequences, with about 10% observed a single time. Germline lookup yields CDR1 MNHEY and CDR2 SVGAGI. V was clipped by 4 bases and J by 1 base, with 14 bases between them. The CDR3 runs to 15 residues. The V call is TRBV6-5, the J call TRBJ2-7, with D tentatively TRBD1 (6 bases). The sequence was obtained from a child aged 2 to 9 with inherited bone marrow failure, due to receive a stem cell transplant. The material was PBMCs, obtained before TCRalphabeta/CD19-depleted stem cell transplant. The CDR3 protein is CASSFERDTSYEQYF. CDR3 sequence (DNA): TGTGCCAGCAGTTTTGAAAGGGACACTTCCTACGAGCAGTACTTC.